This TCR beta chain was captured by sequencing in a study of cytomegalovirus exposure and HLA in healthy donors. Overall study context: Unique TCRs from HLA-typed donors, 65 million to 85 million of them, were held in an early data release. Study results and limitations: The HLA-A and HLA-B alleles of most subjects were reportedly predicted accurately from TCR beta sequences. A later analysis linked a missense DCLRE1C variant to TCR beta V- and J-gene trimming.

The primer mix had 60 Vbeta and 13 Jbeta primers. Repertoires were generated with immunoSEQ multiplex PCR, while TCRdb's copy carries only in-frame clones and drops some. The table shows 70,000 or so clones, with roughly 68% occurring only once. There are 14 residues in the CDR3. Germline CDR1 reads WNHNN; CDR2 reads SYGVQD (reference sequence). J lost 4 bases, V lost 1 base, and 3 bases had no gene match. These donors, healthy bone marrow donors, were studied. Comments on this clone: Its target is unknown.

The rearrangement joins TRBV10-1 to TRBJ2-7, with 8 positions matching TRBD2. This TCR came from a woman aged 45 to 65 in good health and CMV-seronegative. Sequencing was carried out using PBMCs. CDR3 nucleotides: TGCGCCAGCAGTGAGTTAACTAGCGGTTACGAGCAGTACTTC. Its protein is CASSELTSGYEQYF.